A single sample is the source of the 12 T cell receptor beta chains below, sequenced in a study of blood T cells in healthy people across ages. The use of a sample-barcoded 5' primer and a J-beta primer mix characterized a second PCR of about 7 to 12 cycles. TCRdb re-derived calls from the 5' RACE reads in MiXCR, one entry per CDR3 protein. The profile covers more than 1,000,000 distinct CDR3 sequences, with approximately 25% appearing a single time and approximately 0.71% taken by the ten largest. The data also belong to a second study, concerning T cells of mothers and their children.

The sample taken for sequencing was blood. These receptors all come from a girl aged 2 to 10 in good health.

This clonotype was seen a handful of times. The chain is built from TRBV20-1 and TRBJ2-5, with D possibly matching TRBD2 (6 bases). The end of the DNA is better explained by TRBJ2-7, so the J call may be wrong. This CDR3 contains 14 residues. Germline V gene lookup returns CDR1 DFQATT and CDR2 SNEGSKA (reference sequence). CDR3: CSARGRGLSYEQYF. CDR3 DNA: TGCAGTGCTAGAGGGCGGGGACTTTCCTACGAGCAGTACTTC.

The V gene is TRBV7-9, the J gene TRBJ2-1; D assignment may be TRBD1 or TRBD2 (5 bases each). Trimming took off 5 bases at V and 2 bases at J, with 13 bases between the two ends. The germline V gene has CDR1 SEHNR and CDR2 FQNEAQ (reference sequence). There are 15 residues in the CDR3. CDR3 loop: CASSPGRDPYNEQFF. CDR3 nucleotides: TGTGCCAGCAGCCCAGGCCGGGACCCCTACAATGAGCAGTTCTTC.

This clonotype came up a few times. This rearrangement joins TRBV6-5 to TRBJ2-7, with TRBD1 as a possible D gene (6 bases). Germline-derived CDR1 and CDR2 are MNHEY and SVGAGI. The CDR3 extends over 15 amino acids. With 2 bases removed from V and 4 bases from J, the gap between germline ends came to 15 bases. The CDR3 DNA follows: TGTGCCAGCAGTTACATCCCCCAAGGGGGTTACGAGCAGTACTTC. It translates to CASSYIPQGGYEQYF.

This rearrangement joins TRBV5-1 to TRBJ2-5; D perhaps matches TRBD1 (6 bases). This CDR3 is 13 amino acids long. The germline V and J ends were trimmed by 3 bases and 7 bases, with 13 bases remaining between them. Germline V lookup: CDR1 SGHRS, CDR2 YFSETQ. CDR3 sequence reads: CASSWDVGGTQYF. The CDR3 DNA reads TGCGCCAGCAGCTGGGACGTAGGGGGGACCCAGTACTTC.

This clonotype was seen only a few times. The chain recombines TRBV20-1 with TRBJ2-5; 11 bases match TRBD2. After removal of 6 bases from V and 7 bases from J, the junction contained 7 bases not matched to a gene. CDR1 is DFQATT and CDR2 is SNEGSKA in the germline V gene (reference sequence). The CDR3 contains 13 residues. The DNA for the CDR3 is TGCAGTGCCCCACTAGCGGGAGTGGTGACCCAGTACTTC. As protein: CSAPLAGVVTQYF.

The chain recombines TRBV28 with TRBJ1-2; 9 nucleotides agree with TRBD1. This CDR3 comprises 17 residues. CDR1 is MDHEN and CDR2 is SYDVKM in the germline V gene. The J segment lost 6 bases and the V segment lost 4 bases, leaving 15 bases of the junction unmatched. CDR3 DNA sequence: TGTGCCAGCAGTTCCTTAACCCGGACAGGGGCCTGGAATGGCTACACCTTC. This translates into CASSSLTRTGAWNGYTF.

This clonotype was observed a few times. The CDR3 is CSVDPGGSNTEAFF. The CDR3 bases are TGCAGCGTTGACCCCGGGGGCTCGAACACTGAAGCTTTCTTT. J is TRBJ1-1 and V is TRBV29-1, with D possibly being TRBD1 (6 bases). From germline, CDR1 is SQVTM and CDR2 ANQGSEA. This CDR3 is built from 14 residues. V was cut by 3 bases and J by 1 base, with 12 bases left in between.

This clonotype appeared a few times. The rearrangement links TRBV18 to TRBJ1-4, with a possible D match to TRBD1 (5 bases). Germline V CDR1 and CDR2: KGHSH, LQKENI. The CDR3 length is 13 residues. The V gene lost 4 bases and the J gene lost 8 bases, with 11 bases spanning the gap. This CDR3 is CASSQGPAEKLFF. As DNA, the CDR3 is TGTGCCAGCTCACAGGGGCCGGCGGAAAAACTGTTTTTT.

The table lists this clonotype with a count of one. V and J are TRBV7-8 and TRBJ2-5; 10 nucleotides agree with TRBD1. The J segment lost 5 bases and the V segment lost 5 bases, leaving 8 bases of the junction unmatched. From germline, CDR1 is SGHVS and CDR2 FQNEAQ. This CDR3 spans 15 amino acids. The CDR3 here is CASSARQGASETQYF. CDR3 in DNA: TGTGCCAGCAGCGCGCGACAGGGGGCGTCGGAGACCCAGTACTTC.

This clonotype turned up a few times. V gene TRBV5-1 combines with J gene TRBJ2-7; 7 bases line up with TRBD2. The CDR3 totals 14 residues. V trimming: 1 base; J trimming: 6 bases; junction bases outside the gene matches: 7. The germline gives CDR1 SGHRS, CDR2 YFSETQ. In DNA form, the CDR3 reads TGCGCCAGCAGCTTGTCGAGGACTAGTTTCGAGCAGTACTTC. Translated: CASSLSRTSFEQYF.

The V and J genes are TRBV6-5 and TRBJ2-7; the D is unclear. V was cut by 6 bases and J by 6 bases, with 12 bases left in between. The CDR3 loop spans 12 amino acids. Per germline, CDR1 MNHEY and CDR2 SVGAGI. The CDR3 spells CASSPNSAEQYF. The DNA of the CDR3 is TGTGCCAGCAGCCCTAATTCGGCCGAGCAGTACTTC.

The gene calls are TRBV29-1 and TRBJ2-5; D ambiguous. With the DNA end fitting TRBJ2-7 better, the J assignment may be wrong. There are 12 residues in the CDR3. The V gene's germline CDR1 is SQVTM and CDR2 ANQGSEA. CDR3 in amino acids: CSVVKANYEQYF. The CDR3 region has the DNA TGCAGCGTTGTTAAGGCTAACTACGAGCAGTACTTC.